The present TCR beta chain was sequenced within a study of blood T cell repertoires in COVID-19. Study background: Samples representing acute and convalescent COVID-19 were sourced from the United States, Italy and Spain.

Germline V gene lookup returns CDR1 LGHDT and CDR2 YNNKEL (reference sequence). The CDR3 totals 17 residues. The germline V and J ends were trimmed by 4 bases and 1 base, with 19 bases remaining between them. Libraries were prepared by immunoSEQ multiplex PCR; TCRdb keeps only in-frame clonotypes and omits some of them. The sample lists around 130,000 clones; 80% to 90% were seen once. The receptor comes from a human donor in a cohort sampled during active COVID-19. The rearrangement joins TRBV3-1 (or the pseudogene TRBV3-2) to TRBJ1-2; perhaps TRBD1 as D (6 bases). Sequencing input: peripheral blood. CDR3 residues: CASSRDPSGQFNYGYTF. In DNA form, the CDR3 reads TGTGCCAGCAGCCGAGACCCCTCGGGACAATTTAACTATGGCTACACCTTC.